This TCR beta chain was profiled in a study of blood T cell repertoires in COVID-19. Study context: Acute and convalescent COVID-19 specimens originated in the United States, Italy and Spain.

Everyone who took part was roughly 18 to 95 years old, and they came from about 25 US areas. Cohorts were based on clinical histories the participants reported. V lost 4 bases and J lost 5, with 11 bases in between. Germline-derived CDR1 and CDR2 are SGDLS and YYNGEE. CDR3 length equals 13 residues. Under the authors' procedure: Amplified reference gene primers provided the basis for estimating nucleated cell counts. Method: immunoSEQ multiplex PCR; TCRdb's copy keeps in-frame clones and lacks some. The V and J calls and the clone size are those of that table, but D and trimming were determined from the DNA. The sample consists of 310,000 or so clones, 87% of them appearing once.

The sample comprised PBMCs or T cells enriched from blood (not recorded which). V usage is TRBV9 and J usage is TRBJ2-3; no clear D. The TCR was taken from a woman under 30 who had recovered from COVID-19. The CDR3 loop reads CASSSLSVDTQYF. Here the CDR3 DNA reads TGTGCCAGCAGCTCCCTATCGGTAGATACGCAGTATTTT. The full variable domain, in which reference TRBV9 and TRBJ2-3 provide the parts outside the CDR3, is DSGVTQTPKHLITATGQRVTLRCSPRSGDLSVYWYQQSLDQGLQFLIQYYNGEERAKGNILERFSAQQFPDLHSELNLSSLELGDSALYFCASSSLSVDTQYFGPGTRLTVL.